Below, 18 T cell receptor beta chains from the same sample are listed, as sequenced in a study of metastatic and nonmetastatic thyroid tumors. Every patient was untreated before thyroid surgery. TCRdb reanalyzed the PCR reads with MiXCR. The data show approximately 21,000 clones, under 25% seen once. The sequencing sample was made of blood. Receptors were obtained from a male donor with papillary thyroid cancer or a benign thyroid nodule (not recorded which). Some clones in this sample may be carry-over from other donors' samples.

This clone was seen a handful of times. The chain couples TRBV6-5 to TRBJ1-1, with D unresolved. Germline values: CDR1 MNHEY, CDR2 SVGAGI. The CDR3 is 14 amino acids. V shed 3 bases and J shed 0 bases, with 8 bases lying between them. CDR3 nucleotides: TGTGCCAGCAGTTATGACACCCTGAACACTGAAGCTTTCTTT. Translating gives CASSYDTLNTEAFF.

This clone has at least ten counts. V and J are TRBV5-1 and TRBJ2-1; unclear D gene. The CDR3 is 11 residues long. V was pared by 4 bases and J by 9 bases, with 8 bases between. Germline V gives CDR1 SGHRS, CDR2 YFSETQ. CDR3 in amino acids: CASSTVGEQFF. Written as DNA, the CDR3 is TGCGCCAGCAGCACCGTCGGTGAGCAGTTCTTC.

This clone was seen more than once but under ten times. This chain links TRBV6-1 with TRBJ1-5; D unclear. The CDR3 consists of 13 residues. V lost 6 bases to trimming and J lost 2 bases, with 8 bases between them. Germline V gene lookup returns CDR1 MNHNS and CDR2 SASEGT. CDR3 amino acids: CASSPWGNQPQHF. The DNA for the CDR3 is TGTGCCAGCAGCCCATGGGGCAATCAGCCCCAGCATTTT.

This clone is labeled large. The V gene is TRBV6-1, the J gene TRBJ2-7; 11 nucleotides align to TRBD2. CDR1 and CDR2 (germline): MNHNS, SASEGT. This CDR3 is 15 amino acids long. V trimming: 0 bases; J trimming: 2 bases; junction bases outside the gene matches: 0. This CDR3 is CASSEATSGAYEQYF. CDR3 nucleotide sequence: TGTGCCAGCAGTGAAGCGACTAGCGGGGCCTACGAGCAGTACTTC.

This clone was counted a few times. CDR3 DNA: TGTGCCAGCAGAGGTGAAGGGGAGGTCTATGGCTACACCTTC. Translated, it gives CASRGEGEVYGYTF. J is TRBJ1-2 and V is TRBV12-3 or TRBV12-4, with D tentatively TRBD1 (5 bases). The CDR3 runs 14 residues. Trimming took off 6 bases at V and 4 bases at J, with 15 bases between the two ends.

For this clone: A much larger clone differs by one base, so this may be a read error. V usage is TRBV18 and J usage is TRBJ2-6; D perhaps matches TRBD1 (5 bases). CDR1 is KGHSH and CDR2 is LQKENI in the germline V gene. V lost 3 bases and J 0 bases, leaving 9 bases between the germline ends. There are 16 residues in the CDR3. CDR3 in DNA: TGTGCCAGCTCACCCGACAGCGCCTCTGGGGCCAACGTCCTGACTTTC. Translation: CASSPDSASGANVLTF.

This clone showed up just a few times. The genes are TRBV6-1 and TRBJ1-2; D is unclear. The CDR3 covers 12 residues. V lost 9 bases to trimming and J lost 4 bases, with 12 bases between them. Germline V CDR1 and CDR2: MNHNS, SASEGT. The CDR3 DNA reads TGTGCCAGTCGACCCGGTCTCTATGGCTACACCTTC. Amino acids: CASRPGLYGYTF.

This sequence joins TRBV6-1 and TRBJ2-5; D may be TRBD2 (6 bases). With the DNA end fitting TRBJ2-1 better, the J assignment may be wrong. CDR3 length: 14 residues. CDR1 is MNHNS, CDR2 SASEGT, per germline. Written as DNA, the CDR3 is TGTGCCAGCACCTCCGGGGGAGCTCGGAGTGAGCAGTTCTTC. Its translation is CASTSGGARSEQFF.

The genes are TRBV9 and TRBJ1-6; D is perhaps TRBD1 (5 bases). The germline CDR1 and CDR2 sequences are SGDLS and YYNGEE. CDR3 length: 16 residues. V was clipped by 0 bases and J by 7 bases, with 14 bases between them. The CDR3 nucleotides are TGTGCCAGCAGCGTAGGTACAGGCAGAGAGAATTCACCCCTCCACTTT. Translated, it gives CASSVGTGRENSPLHF.

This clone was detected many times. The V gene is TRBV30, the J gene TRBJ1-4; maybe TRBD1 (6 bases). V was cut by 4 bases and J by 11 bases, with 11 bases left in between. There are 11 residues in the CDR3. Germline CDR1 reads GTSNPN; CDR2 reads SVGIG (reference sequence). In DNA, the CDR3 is TGTGCCTGGATTCAGAGGGGGAAACTGTTTTTT. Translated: CAWIQRGKLFF.

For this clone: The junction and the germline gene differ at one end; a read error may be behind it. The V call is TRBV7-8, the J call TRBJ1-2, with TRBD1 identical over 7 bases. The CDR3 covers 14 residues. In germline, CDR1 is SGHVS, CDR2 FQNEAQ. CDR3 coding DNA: TGTGCCAGCAGCCATAGGACAGGTGCCTATGGCTACACTTTC. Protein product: CASSHRTGAYGYTF. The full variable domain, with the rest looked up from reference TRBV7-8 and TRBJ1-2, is GAGVSQSPRYKVAKRGQDVALRCDPISGHVSLFWYQQALGQGPEFLTYFQNEAQLDKSGLPSDRFFAERPEGSVSTLKIQRTQQEDSAVYLCASSHRTGAYGYTFGSGTRLTVV.

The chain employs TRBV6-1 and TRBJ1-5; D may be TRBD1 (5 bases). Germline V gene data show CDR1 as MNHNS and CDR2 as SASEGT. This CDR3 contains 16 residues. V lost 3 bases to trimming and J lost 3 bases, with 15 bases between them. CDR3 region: CASSDQYRILNQPQHF. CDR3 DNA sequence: TGTGCCAGCAGTGACCAATACAGGATCCTCAATCAGCCCCAGCATTTT.

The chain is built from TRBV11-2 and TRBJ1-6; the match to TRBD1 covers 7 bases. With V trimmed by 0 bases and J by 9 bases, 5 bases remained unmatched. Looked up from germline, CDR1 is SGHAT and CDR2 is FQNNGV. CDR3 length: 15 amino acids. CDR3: CASSLETGAGSPLHF. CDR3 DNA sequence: TGTGCCAGCAGCTTAGAAACAGGGGCGGGTTCACCCCTCCACTTT.

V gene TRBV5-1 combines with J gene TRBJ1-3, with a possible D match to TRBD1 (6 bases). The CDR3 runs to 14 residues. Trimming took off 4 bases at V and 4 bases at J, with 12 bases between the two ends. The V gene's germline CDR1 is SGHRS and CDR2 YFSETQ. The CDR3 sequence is CASSLAGTGNTIYF. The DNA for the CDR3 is TGCGCCAGCAGCCTGGCCGGGACAGGAAACACCATATATTTT.

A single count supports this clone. CDR3 in amino acids: CASSQGSEGTQYF. DNA of the CDR3: TGTGCCAGCAGCCAAGGGTCCGAAGGAACGCAGTATTTT. This chain uses TRBV3-1 with TRBJ2-3; D ambiguous. The CDR3 length is 13 residues. Deletions cut 1 base from V and 9 bases from J, with 11 bases between. CDR1 is LGHDT, CDR2 YNNKEL, per germline (reference sequence).

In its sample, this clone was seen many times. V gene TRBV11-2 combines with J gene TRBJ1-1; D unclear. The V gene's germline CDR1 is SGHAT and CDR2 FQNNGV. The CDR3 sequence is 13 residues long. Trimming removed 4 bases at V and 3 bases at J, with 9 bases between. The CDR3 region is CASSYETYTEAFF. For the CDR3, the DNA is TGTGCCAGCAGCTACGAGACTTACACTGAAGCTTTCTTT.

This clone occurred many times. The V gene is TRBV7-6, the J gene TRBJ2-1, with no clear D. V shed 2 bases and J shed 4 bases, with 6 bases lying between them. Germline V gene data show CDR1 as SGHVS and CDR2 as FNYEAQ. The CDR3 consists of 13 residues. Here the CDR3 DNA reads TGTGCCAGCAGCTTATTCCAGTACAATGAGCAGTTCTTC. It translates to CASSLFQYNEQFF.

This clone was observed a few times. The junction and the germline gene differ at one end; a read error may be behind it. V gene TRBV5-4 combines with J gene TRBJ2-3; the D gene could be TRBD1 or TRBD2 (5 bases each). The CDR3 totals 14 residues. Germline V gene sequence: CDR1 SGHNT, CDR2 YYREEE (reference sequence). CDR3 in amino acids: CANSSGRVADTQYF. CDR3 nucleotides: TGTGCCAACAGCTCGGGACGAGTAGCGGATACGCAGTATTTT.